This TCR beta chain was recovered during a study of T cell repertoires in cytomegalovirus infection. Turning to the study itself: Public TCR beta signatures were indicative of both CMV infection and a matching HLA type. Study-wide results and limits: Summed frequency of shared TCR beta families picked out CMV carriers who also had the relevant HLA. HLA-C-restricted CMV-specific TCR beta clonotypes were dominant in the ex vivo response.

Germline V CDR1 and CDR2: SGHTA, FQGNSA. This CDR3 has 18 amino acids. Germline trimming cut 7 bases from V and 5 bases from J; bases unmatched to any gene: 17. Remarks on this clonotype: The antigen is undetermined.

TCRdb processed the reads anew with MiXCR; each CDR3 protein has one entry. The sample comprises 60,000 to 80,000 distinct CDR3 sequences, 20% to 25% of which are singletons, and around 70% rests with the top ten. V gene TRBV7-2 combines with J gene TRBJ2-1; 10 nucleotides agree with TRBD1. Source: CD8+ T cells from cultured PBMCs, taken from culture after CMV antigen stimulation. The clonotype was recovered from a human donor in good health (CMV status not recorded). Some clones in this sample may be carry-over from other donors' samples. The CDR3 spells CASTSYKITGQGHNEQFF. The CDR3 DNA reads as TGTGCCAGCACCTCTTATAAGATCACGGGACAGGGGCACAATGAGCAGTTCTTC.